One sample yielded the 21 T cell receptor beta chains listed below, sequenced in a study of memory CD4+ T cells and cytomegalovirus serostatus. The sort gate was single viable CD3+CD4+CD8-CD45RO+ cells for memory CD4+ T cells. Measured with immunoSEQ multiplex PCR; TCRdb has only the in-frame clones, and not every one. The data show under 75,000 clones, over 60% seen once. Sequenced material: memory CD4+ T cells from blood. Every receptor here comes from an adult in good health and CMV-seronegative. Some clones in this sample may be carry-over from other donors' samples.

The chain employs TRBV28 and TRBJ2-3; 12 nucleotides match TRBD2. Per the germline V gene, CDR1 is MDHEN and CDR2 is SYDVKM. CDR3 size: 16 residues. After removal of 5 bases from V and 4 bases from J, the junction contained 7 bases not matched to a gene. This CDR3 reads CASSLTPSGGADTQYF. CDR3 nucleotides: TGTGCCAGCAGTCTAACCCCTAGCGGGGGGGCAGATACGCAGTATTTT.

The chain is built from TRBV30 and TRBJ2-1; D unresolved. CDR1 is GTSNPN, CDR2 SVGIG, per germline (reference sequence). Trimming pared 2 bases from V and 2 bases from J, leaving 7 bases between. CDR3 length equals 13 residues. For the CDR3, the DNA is TGTGCCTGGAGTCGTTGGCCCTACAATGAGCAGTTCTTC. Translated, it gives CAWSRWPYNEQFF.

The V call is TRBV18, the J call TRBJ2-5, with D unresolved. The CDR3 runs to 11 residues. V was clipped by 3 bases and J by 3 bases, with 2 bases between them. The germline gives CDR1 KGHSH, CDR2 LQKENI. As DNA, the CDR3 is TGTGCCAGCTCACCCGAAGAGACCCAGTACTTC. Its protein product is CASSPEETQYF.

CDR3 nucleotides: TGCGCCAGCAGCCAGCCGCAAACCTACGAGCAGTACTTC. This gives the protein CASSQPQTYEQYF. The J gene is TRBJ2-7, the V gene TRBV5-1; no firm D call. V was pared by 4 bases and J by 2 bases, with 10 bases between. The CDR3 runs to 13 residues. The germline V gene encodes CDR1 SGHRS and CDR2 YFSETQ. Looking up the rest from reference TRBV5-1 and TRBJ2-7 gives the full variable domain: KAGVTQTPRYLIKTRGQQVTLSCSPISGHRSVSWYQQTPGQGLQFLFEYFSETQRNKGNFPGRFSGRQFSNSRSEMNVSTLELGDSALYLCASSQPQTYEQYFGPGTRLTVT.

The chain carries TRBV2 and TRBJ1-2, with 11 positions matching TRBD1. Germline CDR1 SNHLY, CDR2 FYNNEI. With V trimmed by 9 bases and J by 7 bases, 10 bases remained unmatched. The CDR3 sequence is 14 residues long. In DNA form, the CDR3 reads TGTGCCAGTAAAGGACAGGGGGCACAGGCTGGCTACACCTTC. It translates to CASKGQGAQAGYTF.

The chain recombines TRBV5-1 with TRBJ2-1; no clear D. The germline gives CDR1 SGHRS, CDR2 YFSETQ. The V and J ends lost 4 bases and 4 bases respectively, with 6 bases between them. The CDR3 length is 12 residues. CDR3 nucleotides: TGCGCCAGCAGCCAACAGTACAATGAGCAGTTCTTC. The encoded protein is CASSQQYNEQFF.

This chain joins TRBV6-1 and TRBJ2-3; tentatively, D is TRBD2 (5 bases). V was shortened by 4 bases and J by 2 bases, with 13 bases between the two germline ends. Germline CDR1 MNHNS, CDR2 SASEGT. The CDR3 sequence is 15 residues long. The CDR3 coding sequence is TGTGCCAGCAGTGTAAGGACTTTTTCCACAGATACGCAGTATTTT. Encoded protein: CASSVRTFSTDTQYF.

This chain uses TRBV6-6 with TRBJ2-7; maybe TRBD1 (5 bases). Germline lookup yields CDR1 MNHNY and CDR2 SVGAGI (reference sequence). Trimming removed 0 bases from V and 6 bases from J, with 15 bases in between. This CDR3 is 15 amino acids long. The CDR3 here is CASSYSGRAFGEQYF. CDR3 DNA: TGTGCCAGCAGTTACTCGGGCAGGGCCTTCGGCGAGCAGTACTTC.

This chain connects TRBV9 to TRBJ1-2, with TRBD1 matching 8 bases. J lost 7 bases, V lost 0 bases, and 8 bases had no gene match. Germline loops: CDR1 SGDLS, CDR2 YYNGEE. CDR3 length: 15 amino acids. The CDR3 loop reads CASSVEGQDMFGYTF. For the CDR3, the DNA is TGTGCCAGCAGCGTAGAGGGACAGGACATGTTTGGCTACACCTTC.

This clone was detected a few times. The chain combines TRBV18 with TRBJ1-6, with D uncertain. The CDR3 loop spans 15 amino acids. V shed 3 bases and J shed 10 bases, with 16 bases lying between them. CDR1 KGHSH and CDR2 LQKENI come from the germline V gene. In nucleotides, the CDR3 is TGTGCCAGCTCACCCTCCGCCGGAGGTGGATCACCCCTCCACTTT. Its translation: CASSPSAGGGSPLHF.

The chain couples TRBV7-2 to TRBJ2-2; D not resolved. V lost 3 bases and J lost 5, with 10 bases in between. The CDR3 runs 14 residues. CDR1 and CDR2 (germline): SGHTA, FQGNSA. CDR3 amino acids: CASSFNLGTGELFF. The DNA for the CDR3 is TGTGCCAGCAGCTTTAATCTAGGGACCGGGGAGCTGTTTTTT.

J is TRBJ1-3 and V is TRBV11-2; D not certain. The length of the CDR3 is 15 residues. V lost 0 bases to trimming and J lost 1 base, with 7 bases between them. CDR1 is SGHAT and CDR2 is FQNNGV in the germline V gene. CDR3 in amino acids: CASSLERASGNTIYF. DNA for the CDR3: TGTGCCAGCAGCTTAGAGAGAGCTTCTGGAAACACCATATATTTT.

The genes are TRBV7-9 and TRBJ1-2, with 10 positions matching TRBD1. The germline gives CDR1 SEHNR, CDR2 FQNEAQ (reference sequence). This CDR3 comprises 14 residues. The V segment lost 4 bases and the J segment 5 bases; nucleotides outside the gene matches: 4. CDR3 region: CASSSTGGGYGYTF. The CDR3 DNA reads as TGTGCCAGCAGCTCGACAGGGGGCGGGTATGGCTACACCTTC. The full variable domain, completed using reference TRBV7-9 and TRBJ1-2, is DTGVSQNPRHKITKRGQNVTFRCDPISEHNRLYWYRQTLGQGPEFLTYFQNEAQLEKSRLLSDRFSAERPKGSFSTLEIQRTEQGDSAMYLCASSSTGGGYGYTFGSGTRLTVV.

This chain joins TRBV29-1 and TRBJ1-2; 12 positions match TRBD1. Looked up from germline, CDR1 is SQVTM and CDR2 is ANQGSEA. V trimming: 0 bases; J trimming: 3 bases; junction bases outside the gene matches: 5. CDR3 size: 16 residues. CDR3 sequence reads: CSVEEGDRGRDYGYTF. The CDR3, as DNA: TGCAGCGTTGAAGAAGGGGACAGGGGGCGCGACTATGGCTACACCTTC.

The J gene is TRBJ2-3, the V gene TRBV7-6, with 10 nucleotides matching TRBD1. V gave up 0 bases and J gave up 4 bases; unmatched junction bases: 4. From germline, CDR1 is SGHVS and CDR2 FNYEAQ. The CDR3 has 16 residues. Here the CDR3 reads CASSLADRGMADTQYF. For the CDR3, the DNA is TGTGCCAGCAGCTTAGCGGACAGGGGGATGGCAGATACGCAGTATTTT.

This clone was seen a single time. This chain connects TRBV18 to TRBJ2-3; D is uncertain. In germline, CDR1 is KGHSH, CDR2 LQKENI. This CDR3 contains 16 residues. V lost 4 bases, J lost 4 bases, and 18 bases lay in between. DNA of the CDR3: TGTGCCAGCTCACTCCGATCGGGCGTCAGGCCAGATACGCAGTATTTT. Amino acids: CASSLRSGVRPDTQYF.

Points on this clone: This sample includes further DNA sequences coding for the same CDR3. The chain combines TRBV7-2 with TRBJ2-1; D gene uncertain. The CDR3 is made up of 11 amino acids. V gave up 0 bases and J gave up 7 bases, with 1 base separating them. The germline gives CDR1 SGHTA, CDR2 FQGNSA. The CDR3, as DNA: TGTGCCAGCAGCTTAGCGAATGAGCAGTTCTTC. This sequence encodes CASSLANEQFF.

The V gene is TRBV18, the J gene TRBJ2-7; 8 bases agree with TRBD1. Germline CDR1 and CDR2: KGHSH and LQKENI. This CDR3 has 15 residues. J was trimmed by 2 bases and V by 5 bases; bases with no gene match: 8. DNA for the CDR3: TGTGCCAGCTCATCGCGACAGGGGAGAACCTACGAGCAGTACTTC. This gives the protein CASSSRQGRTYEQYF.

CDR3 amino acids: CASSPRTGGWYGYTF. DNA of the CDR3: TGTGCCAGCAGCCCTCGGACAGGGGGTTGGTATGGCTACACCTTC. The chain joins TRBV5-8 to TRBJ1-2; TRBD1 agrees at 10 bases. The CDR3 length is 15 residues. Per the germline V gene, CDR1 is SGHTS and CDR2 is YDEGEE. With 4 bases clipped from V and 5 bases from J, the junction kept 8 bases outside the gene matches.

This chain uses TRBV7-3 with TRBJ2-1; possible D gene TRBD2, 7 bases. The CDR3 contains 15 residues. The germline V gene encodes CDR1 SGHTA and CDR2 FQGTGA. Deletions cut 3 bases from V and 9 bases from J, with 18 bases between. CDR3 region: CASSLGGTFRGEQFF. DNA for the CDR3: TGTGCCAGCAGCTTGGGGGGGACGTTCAGGGGTGAGCAGTTCTTC.

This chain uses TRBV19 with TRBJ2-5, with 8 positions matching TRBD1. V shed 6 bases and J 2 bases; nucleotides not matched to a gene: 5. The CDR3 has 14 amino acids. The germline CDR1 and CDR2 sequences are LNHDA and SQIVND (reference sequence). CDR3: CASSNTGGQETQYF. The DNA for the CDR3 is TGTGCCAGTAGCAATACAGGGGGTCAAGAGACCCAGTACTTC.